Presented here are 29 T cell receptor beta chains from one specimen sequenced in a study of cytomegalovirus exposure and HLA in healthy donors. 13 Jbeta primers and 60 Vbeta primers were used for the PCR. Sequenced by immunoSEQ multiplex PCR; TCRdb stores in-frame clones only, minus some. The data contain fewer than 200,000 clones, roughly 86% of them singletons. Sequences were obtained from PBMCs. The receptors originated from a man in his forties in good health and CMV-seropositive.

The chain links TRBV11-2 to TRBJ2-3; maybe TRBD1 (5 bases). With 4 bases removed from V and 4 bases from J, the gap between germline ends came to 15 bases. The CDR3 is 15 amino acids. Germline values: CDR1 SGHAT, CDR2 FQNNGV. This chain's CDR3 is CASSSAPLGADTQYF. The CDR3 DNA reads as TGTGCCAGCAGCTCAGCGCCCCTAGGGGCAGATACGCAGTATTTT.

The chain joins TRBV7-6 to TRBJ1-2; 10 bases are shared with TRBD1. This CDR3 spans 16 amino acids. CDR1 and CDR2 from the germline V gene are SGHVS and FNYEAQ. J gave up 5 bases and V 5 bases, and 11 bases lay outside the gene matches. The CDR3 region is CASSQSTGGEVYGYTF. Written as DNA, the CDR3 is TGTGCCAGCAGCCAGTCGACAGGGGGCGAAGTTTATGGCTACACCTTC.

The chain couples TRBV9 to TRBJ2-7; 9 bases line up with TRBD2. The CDR3 extends over 15 amino acids. The V gene's germline CDR1 is SGDLS and CDR2 YYNGEE. After removal of 4 bases from V and 2 bases from J, the junction contained 7 bases not matched to a gene. The CDR3 loop reads CASSLRAGGAYEQYF. CDR3 coding DNA: TGTGCCAGCAGCCTACGCGCGGGAGGGGCCTACGAGCAGTACTTC.

This chain uses TRBV27 with TRBJ2-7; weak D call: TRBD1 (7 bases). Germline assignment: CDR1 MNHEY and CDR2 SMNVEV (reference sequence). The CDR3 extends over 14 amino acids. V was clipped by 5 bases and J by 6 bases, with 17 bases between them. CDR3 in DNA: TGTGCCAGCAGTATTTATCCTCAGGGGGGCGAGCAGTACTTC. Protein product: CASSIYPQGGEQYF.

The chain combines TRBV10-3 with TRBJ1-6, with 7 positions matching TRBD1. Germline trimming cut 0 bases from V and 7 bases from J; bases unmatched to any gene: 6. Per germline, CDR1 ENHRY and CDR2 SYGVKD. The CDR3 is made up of 16 amino acids. The CDR3 DNA is TGTGCCATCAGTGAGTCGCCGGGACAGTTAAATTCACCCCTCCACTTT. Protein sequence: CAISESPGQLNSPLHF.

This rearrangement joins TRBV28 to TRBJ1-2; D not resolved. The CDR3 length is 14 residues. Trimming left V 2 bases short and J 4 bases short, with 11 bases between. The V gene's germline CDR1 is MDHEN and CDR2 SYDVKM. The CDR3 DNA follows: TGTGCCAGCAGTTTACAGCCGTGGGCCTATGGCTACACCTTC. This sequence encodes CASSLQPWAYGYTF.

V usage is TRBV10-3 and J usage is TRBJ1-2, with D unclear. Trimming removed 2 bases at V and 8 bases at J, with 9 bases between. In germline, CDR1 is ENHRY, CDR2 SYGVKD. The CDR3 spans 12 residues. This chain's CDR3 is CAISETDRGYTF. The CDR3 nucleotides read TGTGCCATCAGTGAGACAGATAGGGGCTACACCTTC.

The V call is TRBV11-2, the J call TRBJ1-4; the match to TRBD1 covers 10 bases. The CDR3 consists of 19 residues. J gave up 4 bases and V 4 bases, and 15 bases lay outside the gene matches. From germline, CDR1 is SGHAT and CDR2 FQNNGV. CDR3 nucleotides: TGTGCCAGCAGCTCTTCGTGGGACAGGGGACCCGGACGTAATGAAAAACTGTTTTTT. Translation: CASSSSWDRGPGRNEKLFF. The variable domain in full, completed from reference TRBV11-2 and TRBJ1-4, reads EAGVAQSPRYKIIEKRQSVAFWCNPISGHATLYWYQQILGQGPKLLIQFQNNGVVDDSQLPKDRFSAERLKGVDSTLKIQPAKLEDSAVYLCASSSSWDRGPGRNEKLFFGSGTQLSVL.

The V gene is TRBV10-1, the J gene TRBJ2-1, with 11 bases lining up with TRBD1. Per germline, CDR1 WNHNN and CDR2 SYGVQD (reference sequence). CDR3 length equals 17 residues. V gave up 7 bases and J gave up 7 bases; unmatched junction bases: 15. The CDR3 spells CASTFPTGTGGRNEQFF. The CDR3 DNA is TGCGCCAGCACCTTTCCCACTGGGACAGGGGGTAGGAATGAGCAGTTCTTC.

This chain joins TRBV2 and TRBJ2-3, with 13 positions matching TRBD2. V dropped 4 bases and J dropped 4; count of bases not matched to a gene: 2. Germline V gene data show CDR1 as SNHLY and CDR2 as FYNNEI. CDR3 length: 15 residues. The CDR3 region is CASSGLAGGPDTQYF. The DNA for the CDR3 is TGTGCCAGCAGTGGACTAGCGGGAGGACCAGATACGCAGTATTTT.

In this sample, this clone turned up once. The chain has TRBV19 and TRBJ1-5, with 8 positions matching TRBD1. J gave up 2 bases and V 4 bases, and 4 bases lay outside the gene matches. The CDR3 totals 15 residues. Per germline, CDR1 LNHDA and CDR2 SQIVND (reference sequence). CDR3 residues: CASSKDRVGNQPQHF. The CDR3 coding sequence is TGTGCCAGTAGTAAGGACAGGGTTGGCAATCAGCCCCAGCATTTT.

J is TRBJ2-7 and V is TRBV6-5; maybe TRBD1 (6 bases). This CDR3 spans 14 amino acids. Trimming cost V 6 bases and J 3 bases, with 15 bases left between them. Germline V CDR1 and CDR2: MNHEY, SVGAGI. CDR3 protein: CASRPGTTYYEQYF. CDR3 nucleotides: TGTGCCAGCAGACCCGGGACAACCTACTACGAGCAGTACTTC.

The chain links TRBV28 to TRBJ1-5; D is ambiguous. Trimming removed 7 bases from V and 4 bases from J, with 20 bases in between. Germline V gene lookup returns CDR1 MDHEN and CDR2 SYDVKM. The CDR3 covers 16 residues. CDR3 sequence: CASTLGPTSPNQPQHF. The CDR3 nucleotides read TGTGCCAGCACCCTAGGCCCCACAAGCCCTAATCAGCCCCAGCATTTT.

The chain joins TRBV28 to TRBJ1-5; D unclear. CDR1 and CDR2 (germline): MDHEN, SYDVKM. There are 16 residues in the CDR3. V lost 3 bases to trimming and J lost 2 bases, with 14 bases between them. CDR3 in amino acids: CASSFLAGLGNQPQHF. In DNA form, the CDR3 reads TGTGCCAGCAGTTTTCTGGCAGGCTTGGGCAATCAGCCCCAGCATTTT. Full variable domain (outside the CDR3, taken from reference TRBV28 and TRBJ1-5): DVKVTQSSRYLVKRTGEKVFLECVQDMDHENMFWYRQDPGLGLRLIYFSYDVKMKEKGDIPEGYSVSREKKERFSLILESASTNQTSMYLCASSFLAGLGNQPQHFGDGTRLSIL.

This clone occurred once. V gene TRBV6-5 combines with J gene TRBJ1-2; D unclear. CDR1 is MNHEY and CDR2 is SVGAGI in the germline V gene. The CDR3 covers 14 residues. The ends were cut back, 5 bases at V and 13 bases at J, with 23 bases in the middle. Written as DNA, the CDR3 is TGTGCCAGCAGTGAGTCCCCCTTCGATCTTCGTTTCACCTTC. This encodes CASSESPFDLRFTF.

This chain links TRBV15 with TRBJ1-1, with D possibly TRBD1 on 6 matching bases. With 1 base removed from V and 0 bases from J, the gap between germline ends came to 9 bases. The CDR3 has 15 amino acids. Germline assignment: CDR1 LNHNV and CDR2 YYDKDF (reference sequence). The CDR3 DNA is TGTGCCACCAGCAGAGGGGCAGGGGTGAACACTGAAGCTTTCTTT. Its protein product is CATSRGAGVNTEAFF.

V usage is TRBV28 and J usage is TRBJ1-2; D not certain. The CDR3 sequence is 14 residues long. Trimming removed 3 bases from V and 1 base from J, with 9 bases in between. Germline assignment: CDR1 MDHEN and CDR2 SYDVKM. CDR3 region: CASSFERVNYGYTF. CDR3 nucleotides: TGTGCCAGCAGTTTTGAGAGGGTTAACTATGGCTACACCTTC.

The J gene is TRBJ2-3, the V gene TRBV29-1, with 8 bases aligning to TRBD1. Germline CDR1 and CDR2: SQVTM and ANQGSEA. V lost 4 bases and J lost 5; bases outside the gene matches: 14. There are 16 residues in the CDR3. The CDR3 bases are TGCAGCGTTGTGGGACAGGAATCCCCTAAGGGAGATACGCAGTATTTT. Its translation: CSVVGQESPKGDTQYF.

The sample holds a few counts of this clone. This chain connects TRBV14 to TRBJ2-1; D remains ambiguous. CDR3 length equals 14 residues. V was pared by 4 bases and J by 8 bases, with 15 bases between. The germline gives CDR1 SGHDN, CDR2 FVKESK. The CDR3 DNA reads as TGTGCCAGCAGCCCCCTTCAAGCGAGAGATGAGCAGTTCTTC. Translation: CASSPLQARDEQFF.

CDR3 DNA sequence: TGTGCCAGCAGCACCCACTCGGATTCGGGCGAGCAGTACTTC. It is translated as CASSTHSDSGEQYF. The V gene is TRBV9, the J gene TRBJ2-7; D gene uncertain. The germline V and J ends were trimmed by 4 bases and 6 bases, with 17 bases remaining between them. The germline V gene encodes CDR1 SGDLS and CDR2 YYNGEE. The CDR3 runs to 14 residues.

The J gene is TRBJ2-5, the V gene TRBV5-1; 9 bases line up with TRBD2. The CDR3 runs 14 residues. Germline CDR1 SGHRS, CDR2 YFSETQ. After removal of 3 bases from V and 5 bases from J, the junction contained 5 bases not matched to a gene. The chain's CDR3 is CASSSGLAEETQYF. The CDR3 DNA is TGCGCCAGCAGCTCGGGACTAGCTGAGGAGACCCAGTACTTC.

This chain connects TRBV7-6 to TRBJ2-3; TRBD2 agrees at 11 bases. V gave up 4 bases and J gave up 3 bases; unmatched junction bases: 6. This CDR3 is 16 amino acids long. The V gene's germline CDR1 is SGHVS and CDR2 FNYEAQ. The CDR3 here is CASSSALAGGTDTQYF. The DNA for the CDR3 is TGTGCCAGCAGCTCGGCCCTAGCGGGAGGTACAGATACGCAGTATTTT.

The V and J genes are TRBV4-1 and TRBJ2-2, with unresolved D. V was shortened by 3 bases and J by 8 bases, with 16 bases between the two germline ends. The CDR3 has 15 residues. Germline CDR1 is MGHRA and CDR2 is YSYEKL. As DNA, the CDR3 is TGCGCCAGCAGCCAGGGCTCGGCCGCTCAAGGGGAGCTGTTTTTT. Its protein is CASSQGSAAQGELFF.

CDR3 sequence: CASSLTGVGYEQYF. CDR3 in DNA: TGTGCCAGCAGTCTTACAGGGGTCGGCTACGAGCAGTACTTC. The chain links TRBV2 to TRBJ2-7, with 7 bases matching TRBD1. J gave up 3 bases and V 5 bases, and 7 bases lay outside the gene matches. There are 14 residues in the CDR3. CDR1 SNHLY and CDR2 FYNNEI come from the germline V gene. The entire variable domain, with the rest obtained from reference TRBV2 and TRBJ2-7, is as follows: EPEVTQTPSHQVTQMGQEVILRCVPISNHLYFYWYRQILGQKVEFLVSFYNNEISEKSEIFDDQFSVERPDGSNFTLKIRSTKLEDSAMYFCASSLTGVGYEQYFGPGTRLTVT.

The V and J genes are TRBV9 and TRBJ2-7; 8 nucleotides match TRBD1. CDR1 and CDR2 from the germline V gene are SGDLS and YYNGEE. The CDR3 has 15 amino acids. With V trimmed by 4 bases and J by 3 bases, 9 bases remained unmatched. The CDR3, as DNA: TGTGCCAGCAGCTCCCACGGACAGGGTCTCTACGAGCAGTACTTC. It is translated as CASSSHGQGLYEQYF.

The chain uses TRBV10-3 and TRBJ2-7; a possible D gene is TRBD2 (5 bases). Germline V gene sequence: CDR1 ENHRY, CDR2 SYGVKD. This CDR3 contains 15 residues. V was pared by 10 bases and J by 2 bases, with 21 bases between. The CDR3 bases are TGTGCCACCTGTCAACCCGGGAATAAAGCCTACGAGCAGTACTTC. It codes for CATCQPGNKAYEQYF.

V is TRBV29-1 and J is TRBJ2-1; 7 nucleotides line up with TRBD1. Germline trimming cut 3 bases from V and 1 base from J; bases unmatched to any gene: 6. CDR3 length equals 15 residues. CDR1 SQVTM and CDR2 ANQGSEA come from the germline V gene. The CDR3 sequence is CSVDPGQISYNEQFF. DNA for the CDR3: TGCAGCGTTGACCCGGGACAGATTTCCTACAATGAGCAGTTCTTC.

This clone was found a few times. This chain uses TRBV5-5 with TRBJ1-1, with a tentative D call TRBD1 (5 bases). The V end was cut by 4 bases, the J end by 1 base, with 11 bases between. CDR3 size: 14 residues. Germline CDR1 reads SGHKS; CDR2 reads YYEKEE (reference sequence). For the CDR3, the DNA is TGTGCCAGCAGCAACAGGTACACGAACACTGAAGCTTTCTTT. Its translation: CASSNRYTNTEAFF.

The CDR3 DNA reads as TGTGCCACCAGCAGAGCCATACAGGGCTCCGGCTACACCTTC. It specifies CATSRAIQGSGYTF. The chain carries TRBV15 and TRBJ1-2, with D tentatively TRBD1 (6 bases). The CDR3 consists of 14 residues. Germline CDR1 reads LNHNV; CDR2 reads YYDKDF (reference sequence). V was trimmed by 1 base and J by 8 bases, leaving 14 bases between them.